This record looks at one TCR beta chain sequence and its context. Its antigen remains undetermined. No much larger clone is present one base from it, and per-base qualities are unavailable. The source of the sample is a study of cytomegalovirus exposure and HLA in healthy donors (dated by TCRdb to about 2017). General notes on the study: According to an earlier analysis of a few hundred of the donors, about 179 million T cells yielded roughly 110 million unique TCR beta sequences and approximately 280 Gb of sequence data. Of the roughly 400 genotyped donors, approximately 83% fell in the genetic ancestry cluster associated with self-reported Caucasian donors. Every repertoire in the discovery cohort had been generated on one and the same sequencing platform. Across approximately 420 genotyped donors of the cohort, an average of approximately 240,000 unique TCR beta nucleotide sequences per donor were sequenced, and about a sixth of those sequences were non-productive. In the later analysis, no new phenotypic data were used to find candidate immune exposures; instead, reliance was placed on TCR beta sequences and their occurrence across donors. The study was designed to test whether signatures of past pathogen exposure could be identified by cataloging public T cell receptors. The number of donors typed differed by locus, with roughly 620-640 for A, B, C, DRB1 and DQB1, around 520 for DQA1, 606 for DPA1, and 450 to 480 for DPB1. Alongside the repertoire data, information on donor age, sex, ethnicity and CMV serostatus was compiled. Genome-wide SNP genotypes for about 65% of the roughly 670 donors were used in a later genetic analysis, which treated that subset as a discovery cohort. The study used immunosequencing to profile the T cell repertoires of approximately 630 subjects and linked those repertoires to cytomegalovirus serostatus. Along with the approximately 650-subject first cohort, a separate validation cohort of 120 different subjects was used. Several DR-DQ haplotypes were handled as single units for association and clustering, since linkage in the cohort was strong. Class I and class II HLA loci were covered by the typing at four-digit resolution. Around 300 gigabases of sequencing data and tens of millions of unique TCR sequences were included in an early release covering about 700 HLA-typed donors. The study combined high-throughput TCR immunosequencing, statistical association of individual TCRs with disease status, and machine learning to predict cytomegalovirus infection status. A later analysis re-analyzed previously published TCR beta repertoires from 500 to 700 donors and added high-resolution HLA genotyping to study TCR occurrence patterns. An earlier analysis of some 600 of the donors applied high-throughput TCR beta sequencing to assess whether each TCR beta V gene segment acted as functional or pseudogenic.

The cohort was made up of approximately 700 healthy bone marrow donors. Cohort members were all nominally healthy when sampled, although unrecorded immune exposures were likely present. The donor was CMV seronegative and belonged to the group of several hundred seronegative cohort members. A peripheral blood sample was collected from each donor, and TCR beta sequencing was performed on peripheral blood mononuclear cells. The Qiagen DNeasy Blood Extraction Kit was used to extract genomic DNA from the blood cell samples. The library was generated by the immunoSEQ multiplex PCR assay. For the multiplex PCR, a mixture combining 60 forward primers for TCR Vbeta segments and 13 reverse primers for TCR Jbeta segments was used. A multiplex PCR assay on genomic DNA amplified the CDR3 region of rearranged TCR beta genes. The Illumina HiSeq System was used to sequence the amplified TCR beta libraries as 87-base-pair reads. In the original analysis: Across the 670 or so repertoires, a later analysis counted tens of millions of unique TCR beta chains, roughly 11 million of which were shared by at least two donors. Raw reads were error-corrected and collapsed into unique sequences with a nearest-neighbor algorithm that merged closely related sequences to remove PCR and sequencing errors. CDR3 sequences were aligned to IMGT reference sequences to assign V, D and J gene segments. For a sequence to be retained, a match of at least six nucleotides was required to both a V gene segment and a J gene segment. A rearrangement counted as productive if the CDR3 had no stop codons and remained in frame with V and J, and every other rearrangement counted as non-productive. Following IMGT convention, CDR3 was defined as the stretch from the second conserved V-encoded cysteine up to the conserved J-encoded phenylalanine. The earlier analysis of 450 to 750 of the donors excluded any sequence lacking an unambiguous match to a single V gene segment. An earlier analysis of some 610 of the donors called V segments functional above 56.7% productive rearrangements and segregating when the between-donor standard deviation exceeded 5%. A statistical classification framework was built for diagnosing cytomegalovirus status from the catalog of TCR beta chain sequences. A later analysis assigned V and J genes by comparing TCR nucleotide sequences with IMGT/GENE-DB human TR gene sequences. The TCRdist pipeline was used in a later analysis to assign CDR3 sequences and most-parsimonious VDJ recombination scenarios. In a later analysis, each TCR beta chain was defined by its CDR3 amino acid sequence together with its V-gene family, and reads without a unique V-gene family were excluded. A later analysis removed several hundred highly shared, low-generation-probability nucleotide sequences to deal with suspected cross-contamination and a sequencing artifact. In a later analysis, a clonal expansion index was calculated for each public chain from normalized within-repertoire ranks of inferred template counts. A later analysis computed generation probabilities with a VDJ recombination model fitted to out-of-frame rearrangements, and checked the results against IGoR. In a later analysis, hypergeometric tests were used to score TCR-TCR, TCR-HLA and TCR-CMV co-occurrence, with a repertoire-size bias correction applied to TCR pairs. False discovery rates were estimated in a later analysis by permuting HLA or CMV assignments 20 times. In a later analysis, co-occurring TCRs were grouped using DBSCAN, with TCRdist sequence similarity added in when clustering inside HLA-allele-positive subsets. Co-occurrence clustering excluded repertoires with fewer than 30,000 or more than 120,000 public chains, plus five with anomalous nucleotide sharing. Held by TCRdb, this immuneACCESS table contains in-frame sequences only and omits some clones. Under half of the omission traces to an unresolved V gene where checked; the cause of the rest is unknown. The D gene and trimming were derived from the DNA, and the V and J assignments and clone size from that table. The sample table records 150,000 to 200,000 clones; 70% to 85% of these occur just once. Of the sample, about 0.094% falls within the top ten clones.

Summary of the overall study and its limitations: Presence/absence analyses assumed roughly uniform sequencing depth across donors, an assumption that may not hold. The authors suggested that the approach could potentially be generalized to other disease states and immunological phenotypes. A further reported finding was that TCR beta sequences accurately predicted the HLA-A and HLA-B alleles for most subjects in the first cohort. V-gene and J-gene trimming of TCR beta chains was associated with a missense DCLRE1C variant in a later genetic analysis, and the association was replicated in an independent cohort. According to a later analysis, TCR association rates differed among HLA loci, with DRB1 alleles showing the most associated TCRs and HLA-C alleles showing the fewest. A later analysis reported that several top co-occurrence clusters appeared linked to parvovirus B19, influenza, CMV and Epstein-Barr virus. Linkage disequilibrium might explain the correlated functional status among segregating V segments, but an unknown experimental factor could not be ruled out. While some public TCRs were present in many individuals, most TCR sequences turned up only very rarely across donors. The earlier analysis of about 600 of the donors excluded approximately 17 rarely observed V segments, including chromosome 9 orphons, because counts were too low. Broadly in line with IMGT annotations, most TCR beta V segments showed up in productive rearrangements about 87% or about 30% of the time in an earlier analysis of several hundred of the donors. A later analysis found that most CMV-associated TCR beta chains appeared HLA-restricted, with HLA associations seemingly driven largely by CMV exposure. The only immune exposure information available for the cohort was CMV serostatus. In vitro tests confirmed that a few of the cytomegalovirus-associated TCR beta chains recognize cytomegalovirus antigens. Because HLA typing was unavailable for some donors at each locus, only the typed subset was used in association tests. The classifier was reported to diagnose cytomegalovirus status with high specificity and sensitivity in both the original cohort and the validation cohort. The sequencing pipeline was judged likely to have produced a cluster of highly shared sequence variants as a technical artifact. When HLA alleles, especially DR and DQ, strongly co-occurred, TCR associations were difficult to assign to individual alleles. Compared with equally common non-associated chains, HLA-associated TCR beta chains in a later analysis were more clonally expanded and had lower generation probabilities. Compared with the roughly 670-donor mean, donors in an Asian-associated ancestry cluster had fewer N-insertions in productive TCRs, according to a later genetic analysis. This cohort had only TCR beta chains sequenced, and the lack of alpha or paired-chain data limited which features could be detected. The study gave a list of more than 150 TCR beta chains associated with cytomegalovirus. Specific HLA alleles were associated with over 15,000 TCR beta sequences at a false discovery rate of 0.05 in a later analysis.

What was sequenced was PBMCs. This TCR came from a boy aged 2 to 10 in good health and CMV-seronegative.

The DNA sequence is as follows: TGTGCCAGCAATTACAGGGGGTCGGAGAATGAAAAACTGTTTTTT. Its product reads: CASNYRGSENEKLFF. Here the chain combines TRBV2 and TRBJ1-4, and TRBD1 aligns with 8 junction nucleotides. The germline V gene supplies CDR1 SNHLY and CDR2 FYNNEI. V is trimmed back by 7 bases and J by 5 bases, and the junction contains 9 bases that no gene match accounts for. From cysteine to phenylalanine, the CDR3 is 15 amino acids long. The read is trimmed to its CDR3 DNA, 45 bases read in frame from base 1.